This is a list of T cell receptor beta chains from one sample in a study of blood T cell repertoires in COVID-19. Profiled with immunoSEQ multiplex PCR; TCRdb holds only in-frame clones, not every one. The sample consists of 150,000 to 200,000 clones, roughly 80% of them appearing once. Sequencing was done on a sample of peripheral blood. The receptors here all came from a man aged 55 to 69 with active or convalescent COVID-19. CDR3s include the opening cysteine and the closing phenylalanine or tryptophan. D genes are given only for firm matches. Clone sizes are given selectively: once, few, many, or a class where the clone is expanded.

>NA|NA|TRBV4-1|15|TRBJ1-5
CASSQGTARGQPQHF
TGCGCCAGCAGCCAAGGGACGGCACGGGGTCAGCCCCAGCATTTT
>NA|TRBD1|TRBV28|17|TRBJ1-2
CASSDLQGQGTRYGYTF
TGTGCCAGCAGTGATCTCCAAGGACAGGGGACTCGATATGGCTACACCTTC
>NA|NA|TRBV2|14|TRBJ2-5
CASGKLDRRETQYF
TGTGCCAGCGGGAAACTGGACAGAAGGGAGACCCAGTACTTC
>NA|NA|TRBV7-9|15|TRBJ2-3
CASSLEDGSTDTQYF
TGTGCCAGCAGCTTAGAAGACGGGAGTACAGATACGCAGTATTTT
>NA|TRBD1|TRBV10-3|15|TRBJ1-5
CAIKKTGEGDQPQHF
TGTGCCATCAAGAAGACAGGGGAGGGAGATCAGCCCCAGCATTTT
>once|TRBD1|TRBV25-1|13|TRBJ1-2
CASSVQQGYGYTF
TGTGCCAGCAGTGTCCAACAGGGGTACGGCTACACCTTC
>NA|NA|TRBV20-1|11|TRBJ1-1
CSARERTEAFF
TGCAGTGCTAGAGAGAGGACTGAAGCTTTCTTT
>many|TRBD2|TRBV11-3|16|TRBJ2-3
CASSLESSGRAFTQYF
TGTGCCAGCAGCTTAGAATCAAGCGGGAGGGCCTTTACGCAGTATTTT
>NA|NA|TRBV27|14|TRBJ1-2
CASAGNIANYGYTF
TGTGCCAGCGCCGGTAATATAGCTAACTATGGCTACACCTTC
>NA|TRBD2|TRBV5-1|14|TRBJ2-5
CASSSTSGFETQYF
TGCGCCAGCAGCTCTACTAGCGGGTTCGAGACCCAGTACTTC
>NA|NA|TRBV6-1|14|TRBJ2-7
CASSEGRLFYEQYF
TGTGCCAGCAGTGAAGGGAGATTATTCTACGAGCAGTACTTC
>NA|NA|TRBV28|14|TRBJ1-4
CASSLVPENEKLFF
TGTGCCAGCAGTTTGGTACCGGAGAATGAAAAACTGTTTTTT
>NA|TRBD1|TRBV28|14|TRBJ1-1
CASSPGQGHTEAFF
TGTGCCAGCAGTCCTGGACAGGGACACACTGAAGCTTTCTTT
>NA|NA|TRBV28|11|TRBJ2-7
CASTLNYEQYF
TGTGCCAGCACCTTAAACTACGAGCAGTACTTC
>NA|NA|TRBV19|14|TRBJ1-4
CASIRDTTSGKLFF
TGTGCCAGTATCCGGGACACGACATCGGGAAAACTGTTTTTT
>NA|NA|TRBV6-5|15|TRBJ2-7
CASSYSGGVDYEQYF
TGTGCCAGCAGTTACTCAGGGGGAGTAGACTACGAGCAGTACTTC
>NA|NA|TRBV27|14|TRBJ1-6
CASGGRSRNSPLHF
TGTGCCAGCGGGGGGAGGTCGAGGAATTCACCCCTCCACTTT
>NA|NA|TRBV2|12|TRBJ2-7
CASSRYSYEQYF
TGTGCCAGCAGCCGCTACTCCTACGAGCAGTACTTC
>NA|NA|TRBV9|15|TRBJ2-2
CASSVAGEATGELFF
TGTGCCAGCAGCGTAGCCGGGGAGGCCACCGGGGAGCTGTTTTTT
>once|NA|TRBV7-2|17|TRBJ2-6
CASSSRGGLSGANVLTF
TGTGCCAGCAGCTCCCGGGGAGGCCTATCTGGGGCCAACGTCCTGACTTTC
>NA|NA|TRBV6-6|14|TRBJ1-2
CASSYPGTNYGYTF
TGTGCCAGCAGTTACCCCGGGACAAACTATGGCTACACCTTC
>NA|TRBD2|TRBV28|16|TRBJ2-7
CASSPVGAGGTHEQYF
TGTGCCAGCAGCCCAGTGGGGGCGGGAGGGACCCACGAGCAGTACTTC
>once|TRBD2|TRBV4-2|16|TRBJ2-5
CASSQEEAGGQETQYF
TGTGCCAGCAGCCAAGAAGAAGCGGGAGGGCAAGAGACCCAGTACTTC
>NA|NA|TRBV19|14|TRBJ2-5
CASSISRGQETQYF
TGTGCCAGTAGTATCAGCAGGGGCCAAGAGACCCAGTACTTC
>NA|TRBD1|TRBV5-4|14|TRBJ2-7
CASSSPGQGYEQYF
TGTGCCAGCAGCTCGCCGGGACAGGGTTACGAGCAGTACTTC
>NA|TRBD1|TRBV5-4|15|TRBJ1-2
CASSARVGQSYGYTF
TGTGCCAGCAGCGCTAGGGTGGGACAGAGTTATGGCTACACCTTC
>few|NA|TRBV5-1|15|TRBJ1-4
CASSSTSTRFEKLFF
TGCGCCAGCAGCTCTACTTCGACAAGATTCGAAAAACTGTTTTTT
>few|TRBD1|TRBV18|16|TRBJ1-1
CASSLLPGTGSTEAFF
TGTGCCAGCTCGCTACTCCCCGGGACAGGCTCCACTGAAGCTTTCTTT
>few|TRBD1|TRBV30|17|TRBJ1-5
CAWTRGGGPVGNQPQHF
TGTGCCTGGACTAGAGGAGGGGGCCCGGTCGGCAATCAGCCCCAGCATTTT
>NA|NA|TRBV5-1|13|TRBJ2-7
CASSSQGSYEQYF
TGCGCCAGCAGCTCCCAGGGGTCCTACGAGCAGTACTTC
>NA|NA|TRBV5-6|14|TRBJ1-1
CASSPLEVDSEAFF
TGTGCCAGCAGCCCACTTGAGGTGGATTCTGAAGCTTTCTTT
>NA|NA|TRBV18|14|TRBJ1-2
CASSPGHLGDGYTF
TGTGCCAGTTCACCCGGACATCTAGGGGATGGCTACACCTTC
>few|NA|TRBV7-9|12|TRBJ2-1
CASSLSLNEQFF
TGTGCCAGCAGCCTTTCACTGAATGAGCAGTTCTTC
>NA|NA|TRBV18|15|TRBJ2-2
CASSPGRWSTGELFF
TGTGCCAGCTCACCAGGGAGGTGGTCGACCGGGGAGCTGTTTTTT
>NA|NA|TRBV14|16|TRBJ1-1
CASSPLTGYMNTEAFF
TGTGCCAGCAGCCCACTGACAGGCTATATGAACACTGAAGCTTTCTTT
>NA|TRBD2|TRBV2|19|TRBJ2-2
CASSPGVAGPRGNTGELFF
TGTGCCAGCAGTCCCGGGGTAGCGGGCCCTAGGGGGAACACCGGGGAGCTGTTTTTT
>NA|NA|TRBV29-1|11|TRBJ2-7
CSVVAQVEQYF
TGCAGCGTGGTTGCACAGGTCGAGCAGTACTTC
>NA|NA|TRBV11-3|14|TRBJ2-2
CASSLDGSSGELFF
TGTGCCAGCAGCTTAGATGGGAGTTCCGGGGAGCTGTTTTTT
>few|NA|TRBV9|13|TRBJ1-6
CASTRDFNSPLHF
TGTGCCAGCACCCGCGACTTTAATTCACCCCTCCACTTT
>NA|NA|TRBV28|15|TRBJ1-1
CASSPLLDRNTEAFF
TGTGCCAGCAGTCCCCTCCTGGACAGGAACACTGAAGCTTTCTTT
>NA|NA|TRBV28|13|TRBJ2-5
CASSLTYQETQYF
TGTGCCAGCAGTTTGACATACCAAGAGACCCAGTACTTC
>NA|NA|TRBV5-1|16|TRBJ2-2
CASSLKGRTSTGELFF
TGCGCCAGCAGCTTAAAGGGTCGGACTTCAACCGGGGAGCTGTTTTTT
>NA|TRBD2|TRBV9|15|TRBJ2-1
CASSRTSGRAYEQFF
TGTGCCAGCAGCCGGACTAGCGGGAGGGCGTATGAGCAGTTCTTC
>once|NA|TRBV7-9|13|TRBJ2-6
CASQVSGANVLTF
TGTGCCAGTCAGGTCTCTGGGGCCAACGTCCTGACTTTC
>NA|TRBD2|TRBV5-1|14|TRBJ2-7
CASRNPSGGGEQYF
TGCGCCAGCCGAAACCCTAGCGGTGGGGGGGAGCAGTACTTC
>NA|NA|TRBV7-3|16|TRBJ2-3
CASSLSSSIYTDTQYF
TGTGCCAGCAGCTTAAGTTCTAGCATTTACACAGATACGCAGTATTTT
>once|TRBD2|TRBV6-2/TRBV6-3|11|TRBJ2-1
CASSASGVQFF
TGTGCCAGCAGCGCTAGCGGGGTACAGTTCTTC
>NA|NA|TRBV29-1|12|TRBJ2-4
CSVEVRSDIQYF
TGCAGCGTTGAAGTCAGATCCGACATTCAGTACTTC
>NA|NA|TRBV11-2|16|TRBJ2-2
CASSPSRTPGTGELFF
TGTGCCAGCAGCCCATCCCGGACTCCCGGAACCGGGGAGCTGTTTTTT
>NA|NA|TRBV5-4|13|TRBJ2-7
CASSLGGAAEQYF
TGTGCCAGCAGCTTGGGGGGCGCGGCCGAGCAGTACTTC
>NA|NA|TRBV19|12|TRBJ2-5
CASRQAGETQYF
TGTGCCAGTCGTCAGGCCGGAGAGACCCAGTACTTC
>NA|NA|TRBV12-3/TRBV12-4|13|TRBJ1-2
CASSSETVDGYTF
TGTGCCAGCAGTTCTGAAACGGTGGATGGCTACACCTTC
>NA|NA|TRBV18|13|TRBJ2-7
CASSPRQGDEQYF
TGTGCCAGCTCACCACGGCAGGGCGACGAGCAGTACTTC
>NA|NA|TRBV18|14|TRBJ2-7
CASSPGAGPGEQYF
TGTGCCAGCTCACCAGGGGCAGGGCCTGGCGAGCAGTACTTC